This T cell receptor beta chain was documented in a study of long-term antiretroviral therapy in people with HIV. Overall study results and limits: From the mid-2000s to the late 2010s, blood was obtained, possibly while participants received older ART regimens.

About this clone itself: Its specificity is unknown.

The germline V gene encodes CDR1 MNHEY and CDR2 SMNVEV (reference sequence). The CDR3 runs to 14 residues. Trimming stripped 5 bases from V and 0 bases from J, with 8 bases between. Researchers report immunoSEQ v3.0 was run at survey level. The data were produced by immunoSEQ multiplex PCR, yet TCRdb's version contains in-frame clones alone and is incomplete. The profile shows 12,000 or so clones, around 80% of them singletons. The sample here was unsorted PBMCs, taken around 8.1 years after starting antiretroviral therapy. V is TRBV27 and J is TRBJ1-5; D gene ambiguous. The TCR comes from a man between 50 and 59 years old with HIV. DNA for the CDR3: TGTGCCAGCAGTAGGGTTTATAGCAATCAGCCCCAGCATTTT. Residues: CASSRVYSNQPQHF.